The clone carrying this T cell receptor beta chain was seen more than once but under ten times. Unique molecular identifiers were built into the TCRbeta library. TCRdb ran MiXCR on the PCR reads and lists one entry per CDR3 protein. This sample yields 200,000 to 250,000 distinct CDR3 sequences, of which about 9.2% are seen a single time; approximately 5.9% belongs to the top ten. The CDR3 is 13 residues long. CDR1 is DFQATT and CDR2 is SNEGSKA in the germline V gene (reference sequence). Trimming left V 3 bases short and J 5 bases short, with 11 bases between. These data belong to a study of T-cell reconstitution after alpha-beta-depleted transplantation in children.

V usage is TRBV20-1 and J usage is TRBJ1-5; no clear D gene. This sequence was found in a human donor who donated a stem cell graft to a child with acute lymphoblastic leukemia. The material was PBMCs from the stem cell graft donor, obtained from the stem cell graft. CDR3 coding DNA: TGCAGTGCTAGTTCCGCGGACGATCAGCCCCAGCATTTT. Its translation is CSASSADDQPQHF.